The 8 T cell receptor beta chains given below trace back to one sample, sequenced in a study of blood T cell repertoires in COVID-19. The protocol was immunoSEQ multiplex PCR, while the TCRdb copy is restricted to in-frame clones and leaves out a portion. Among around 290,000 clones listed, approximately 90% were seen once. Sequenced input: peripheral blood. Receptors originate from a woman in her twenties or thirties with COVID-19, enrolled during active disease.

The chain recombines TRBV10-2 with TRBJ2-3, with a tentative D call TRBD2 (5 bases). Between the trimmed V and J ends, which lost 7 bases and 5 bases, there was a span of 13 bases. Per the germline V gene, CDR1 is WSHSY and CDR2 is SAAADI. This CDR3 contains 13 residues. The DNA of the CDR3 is TGCGCCAGCATGCCTAGCAGGAGAGATACGCAGTATTTT. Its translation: CASMPSRRDTQYF.

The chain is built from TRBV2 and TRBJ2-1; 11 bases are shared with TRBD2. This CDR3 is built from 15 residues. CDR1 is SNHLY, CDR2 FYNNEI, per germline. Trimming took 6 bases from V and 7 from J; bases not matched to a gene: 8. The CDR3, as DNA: TGTGCCAGCAGCCCCGGGACTAGCGGACGTAATGAGCAGTTCTTC. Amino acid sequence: CASSPGTSGRNEQFF.

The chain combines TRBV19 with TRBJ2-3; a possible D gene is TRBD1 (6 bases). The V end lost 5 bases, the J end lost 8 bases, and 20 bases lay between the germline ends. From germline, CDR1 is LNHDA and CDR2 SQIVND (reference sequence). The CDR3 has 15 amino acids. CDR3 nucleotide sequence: TGTGCCAGTAGTGCTAAAACAACAGGGTTAGGTACGCAGTATTTT. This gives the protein CASSAKTTGLGTQYF.

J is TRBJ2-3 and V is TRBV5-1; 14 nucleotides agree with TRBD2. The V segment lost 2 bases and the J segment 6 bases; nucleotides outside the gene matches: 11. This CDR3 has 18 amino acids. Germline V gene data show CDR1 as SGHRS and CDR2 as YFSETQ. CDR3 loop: CASSLTPGLAGGRDTQYF. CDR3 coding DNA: TGCGCCAGCAGCTTAACCCCCGGACTAGCGGGAGGTAGGGATACGCAGTATTTT.

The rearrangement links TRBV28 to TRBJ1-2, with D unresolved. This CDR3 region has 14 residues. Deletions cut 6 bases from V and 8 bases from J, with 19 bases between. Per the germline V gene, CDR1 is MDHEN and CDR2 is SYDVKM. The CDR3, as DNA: TGTGCCAGCAGCCCCAGGACGGCCGGGGAAGGCTACACCTTC. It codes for CASSPRTAGEGYTF.

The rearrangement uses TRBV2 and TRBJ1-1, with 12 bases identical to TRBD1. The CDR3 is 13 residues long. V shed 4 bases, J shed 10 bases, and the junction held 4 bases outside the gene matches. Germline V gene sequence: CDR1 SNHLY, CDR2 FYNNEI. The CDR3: CASSAGTGGLAFF. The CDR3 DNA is TGTGCCAGCAGTGCCGGGACAGGGGGCTTAGCTTTCTTT.

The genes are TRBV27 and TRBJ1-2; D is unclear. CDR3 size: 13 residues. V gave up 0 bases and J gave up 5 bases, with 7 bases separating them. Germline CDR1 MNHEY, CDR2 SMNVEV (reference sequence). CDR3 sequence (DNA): TGTGCCAGCAGTTTATCGGGCAGGTATGGCTACACCTTC. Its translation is CASSLSGRYGYTF.

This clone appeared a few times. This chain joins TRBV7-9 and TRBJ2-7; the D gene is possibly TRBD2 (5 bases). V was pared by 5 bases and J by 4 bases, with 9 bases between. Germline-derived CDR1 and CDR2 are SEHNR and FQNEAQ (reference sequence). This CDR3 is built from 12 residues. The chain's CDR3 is CASSDRGYEQYF. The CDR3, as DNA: TGTGCCAGCAGCGATCGGGGTTACGAGCAGTACTTC.